These 30 T cell receptor beta chains were all obtained from the same sample, sequenced in a study of spatial heterogeneity in lung cancer. Time point meaning: sample taken at primary tumor resection. Unsorted whole RNA from tumor, nontumor lung or frozen PBMC underwent sequencing. TCRdb reanalysed the 5' RACE reads using MiXCR and keeps one entry per CDR3 protein. In the table there are 3,000 to 4,500 distinct CDR3 sequences, around 30% of which are singletons. The sample consisted of normal lung tissue next to the tumor, taken at surgery. These receptors originate from a male donor with early-stage non-small cell lung cancer.

In this sample, this clonotype turned up many times. The genes are TRBV29-1 and TRBJ2-3; TRBD1 might be the D (5 bases). The CDR3 spans 15 residues. Germline CDR1 SQVTM, CDR2 ANQGSEA. Between the trimmed V and J ends, which lost 6 bases and 4 bases, there was a span of 20 bases. CDR3 loop: CSVGSDTSTSDTQYF. CDR3 coding DNA: TGCAGCGTCGGGTCGGACACAAGTACTTCAGATACGCAGTATTTT.

V gene TRBV18 combines with J gene TRBJ2-5; TRBD1 is a possible D gene (6 bases). The V gene lost 3 bases and the J gene lost 5 bases, with 16 bases spanning the gap. Germline V lookup: CDR1 KGHSH, CDR2 LQKENI. This CDR3 region has 15 residues. CDR3 sequence reads: CASSPGQLQVETQYF. As DNA, the CDR3 is TGTGCCAGCTCACCCGGACAGCTCCAGGTGGAGACCCAGTACTTC.

By sample fraction, this clonotype is medium-sized. The chain combines TRBV19 with TRBJ2-2; D unclear. Germline V gene lookup returns CDR1 LNHDA and CDR2 SQIVND (reference sequence). CDR3 length equals 17 residues. Trimming pared 0 bases from V and 1 base from J, leaving 12 bases between. CDR3 nucleotide sequence: TGTGCCAGTAGTATAGATCGTGAGACACTGAACACCGGGGAGCTGTTTTTT. Its translation: CASSIDRETLNTGELFF.

Relative to its sample, this clonotype is medium-sized (0.01 to 0.1%). This chain joins TRBV7-6 and TRBJ2-2, with D possibly called TRBD1 or TRBD2 (6 bases each). Germline assignment: CDR1 SGHVS and CDR2 FNYEAQ. The CDR3 runs to 15 residues. V gave up 3 bases and J gave up 6 bases, with 14 bases separating them. The CDR3 is CASSLLPGEAGELFF. The CDR3 DNA reads TGTGCCAGCAGCTTGCTCCCAGGGGAGGCCGGGGAGCTGTTTTTT.

By share, this clonotype counts as large. This chain joins TRBV11-1 and TRBJ2-1; D perhaps matches TRBD1 (6 bases). Germline V gives CDR1 SGHAT, CDR2 FQDESV (reference sequence). CDR3 length equals 14 residues. V was pared by 6 bases and J by 10 bases, with 19 bases between. The CDR3 spells CASSELQAQGEQFF. The CDR3 DNA reads as TGTGCCAGCAGTGAGCTACAGGCCCAGGGGGAGCAGTTCTTC.

The chain uses TRBV5-1 and TRBJ2-1; D uncertain. Germline CDR1 and CDR2: SGHRS and YFSETQ. Trimming shortened V by 2 bases and J by 0 bases, and 9 bases separated the two germline ends. CDR3 length: 15 residues. CDR3 in amino acids: CASSFQARSYNEQFF. CDR3 coding DNA: TGCGCCAGCAGCTTCCAAGCCCGCTCCTACAATGAGCAGTTCTTC.

This clonotype is medium-sized (0.01 to 0.1%) within its sample. The chain uses TRBV19 and TRBJ2-5, with TRBD1 matching over 10 bases. CDR1 and CDR2 (germline): LNHDA, SQIVND (reference sequence). Trimming removed 6 bases from V and 5 bases from J; junction bases left unmatched: 6. This CDR3 comprises 14 residues. The CDR3 reads CASRDRGRGETQYF. DNA of the CDR3: TGTGCCAGTAGAGACAGGGGGCGCGGGGAGACCCAGTACTTC.

In its sample, this clonotype is medium-sized. The rearrangement uses TRBV20-1 and TRBJ2-5; a possible D gene is TRBD1 (6 bases). Germline V gene sequence: CDR1 DFQATT, CDR2 SNEGSKA (reference sequence). V was shortened by 5 bases and J by 1 base, with 8 bases between the two germline ends. This CDR3 has 12 residues. CDR3 region: CSAQDSQETQYF. The CDR3 region has the DNA TGCAGTGCTCAGGACAGCCAAGAGACCCAGTACTTC.

Judged by abundance, this clonotype is medium-sized. This chain connects TRBV10-3 to TRBJ2-3; TRBD1 might be the D (6 bases). CDR3 length: 14 residues. Germline V gene data show CDR1 as ENHRY and CDR2 as SYGVKD. The V and J ends lost 7 bases and 0 bases respectively, with 11 bases between them. CDR3 protein: CAIKSGVSTDTQYF. In nucleotides, the CDR3 is TGTGCCATCAAGTCAGGGGTTAGCACAGATACGCAGTATTTT.

By its share, this clonotype is medium-sized. This rearrangement joins TRBV20-1 to TRBJ2-6, with TRBD1 identical over 8 bases. The CDR3 runs to 16 residues. The J segment lost 4 bases and the V segment lost 2 bases, leaving 7 bases of the junction unmatched. The V gene's germline CDR1 is DFQATT and CDR2 SNEGSKA (reference sequence). The CDR3 spells CSARSDRGSGANVLTF. For the CDR3, the DNA is TGCAGTGCTAGATCAGACAGGGGTTCAGGGGCCAACGTCCTGACTTTC.

By share, this clonotype counts as medium-sized (0.01 to 0.1%). The CDR3 DNA is TGCAGTGCTAGAGATCCGGGTCAGGGGGCGTCCTATAATTCACCCCTCCACTTT. Translated: CSARDPGQGASYNSPLHF. This sequence joins TRBV20-1 and TRBJ1-6, with 8 bases identical to TRBD1. The CDR3 totals 18 residues. V lost 0 bases, J lost 1 base, and 8 bases stayed unmatched. Germline-derived CDR1 and CDR2 are DFQATT and SNEGSKA (reference sequence).

This clonotype qualifies as medium-sized. The chain carries TRBV28 and TRBJ1-6, with D possibly matching TRBD1 (6 bases). The V gene lost 6 bases and the J gene lost 10 bases, with 19 bases spanning the gap. Germline lookup yields CDR1 MDHEN and CDR2 SYDVKM. The CDR3 loop spans 15 amino acids. This CDR3 reads CASSGPRQAGSPLHF. As DNA, the CDR3 is TGTGCCAGCAGCGGTCCACGACAGGCAGGATCACCCCTCCACTTT.

This clonotype is classed as medium-sized. This chain joins TRBV20-1 and TRBJ1-4; no definite D call. The germline V gene has CDR1 DFQATT and CDR2 SNEGSKA (reference sequence). V shed 0 bases and J shed 5 bases, with 16 bases lying between them. This CDR3 region has 16 residues. CDR3: CSARDLKEGMNEKLFF. CDR3 nucleotides: TGCAGTGCTAGAGATCTTAAGGAAGGGATGAATGAAAAACTGTTTTTT.

This clonotype was found many times. The chain is built from TRBV6-1 and TRBJ1-1; possible D gene TRBD1, 5 bases. Trimming removed 6 bases at V and 4 bases at J, with 12 bases between. The germline V gene encodes CDR1 MNHNS and CDR2 SASEGT. This CDR3 region has 13 residues. The CDR3 sequence: CASRGLEGTEAFF. CDR3 bases: TGTGCCAGCAGGGGGCTCGAAGGCACTGAAGCTTTCTTT.

The V and J genes are TRBV7-6 and TRBJ2-1; D gene unclear. This CDR3 has 13 amino acids. Germline V lookup: CDR1 SGHVS, CDR2 FNYEAQ. V was trimmed by 0 bases and J by 5 bases, leaving 5 bases between them. CDR3 region: CASSLALDNEQFF. The DNA of the CDR3 is TGTGCCAGCAGCTTAGCCCTAGACAATGAGCAGTTCTTC.

This clonotype is medium-sized. V and J are TRBV7-9 and TRBJ2-1; 11 bases map to TRBD2. Trimming removed 4 bases from V and 10 bases from J; junction bases left unmatched: 15. CDR3 length equals 17 residues. In germline, CDR1 is SEHNR, CDR2 FQNEAQ (reference sequence). The CDR3 DNA follows: TGTGCCAGCAGCTCCGTAGCGGGAGGGCCGATCTTGGGCGAGCAGTTCTTC. It translates to CASSSVAGGPILGEQFF. Full variable domain (remainder filled in from reference TRBV7-9 and TRBJ2-1): DTGVSQNPRHKITKRGQNVTFRCDPISEHNRLYWYRQTLGQGPEFLTYFQNEAQLEKSRLLSDRFSAERPKGSFSTLEIQRTEQGDSAMYLCASSSVAGGPILGEQFFGPGTRLTVL.

The V and J genes are TRBV5-6 and TRBJ2-6, with D tentatively TRBD1 (6 bases). The CDR3 is made up of 17 amino acids. Trimming took 4 bases from V and 0 from J, leaving 14 bases between them. Germline V lookup: CDR1 SGHDT, CDR2 YYEEEE. The CDR3 DNA reads TGTGCCAGCAGCACCTTGACAGGACGCTCTGGGGCCAACGTCCTGACTTTC. This gives the protein CASSTLTGRSGANVLTF.

In its sample, this clonotype was seen many times. This rearrangement joins TRBV28 to TRBJ1-6, with a tentative D call TRBD1 (5 bases). The V end lost 1 base, the J end lost 10 bases, and 14 bases lay between the germline ends. CDR1 is MDHEN, CDR2 SYDVKM, per germline. The CDR3 is 15 amino acids. CDR3 DNA sequence: TGTGCCAGCAGTTTATTAAGGGGTACGAGGTCACCCCTCCACTTT. This encodes CASSLLRGTRSPLHF.

By share, this clonotype ranks as medium-sized (0.01 to 0.1%). The rearrangement links TRBV12-3 or TRBV12-4 to TRBJ2-7; D gene ambiguous. Trimming cost V 1 base and J 7 bases, with 11 bases left between them. The CDR3 consists of 13 residues. CDR3 nucleotide sequence: TGTGCCAGCAGTTTAGACCCCTGGTTTGAGCAGTACTTC. Translated: CASSLDPWFEQYF.

This clonotype is labeled as medium-sized (0.01 to 0.1%). The rearrangement joins TRBV5-1 to TRBJ2-2, with D uncertain. Between the trimmed V and J ends, which lost 3 bases and 4 bases, there was a span of 10 bases. Per germline, CDR1 SGHRS and CDR2 YFSETQ. The CDR3 is made up of 14 amino acids. The DNA for the CDR3 is TGCGCCAGCAGCTCCGACCCTTCCACCGGGGAGCTGTTTTTT. Its protein is CASSSDPSTGELFF.

By share, this clonotype counts as medium-sized. This chain connects TRBV12-3 or TRBV12-4 to TRBJ2-1; 11 bases map to TRBD2. The CDR3 sequence is 18 residues long. The V gene end was trimmed by 3 bases and the J gene end by 2 bases; junction bases not matched to a gene: 9. The CDR3 DNA reads as TGTGCCAGCAGTTTTACTAGCGGGAGTAGGAGGCCCTACAATGAGCAGTTCTTC. Its translation is CASSFTSGSRRPYNEQFF.

This clonotype showed up just a few times. This sequence joins TRBV20-1 and TRBJ1-5; D is unclear. Trimming cost V 0 bases and J 2 bases, with 11 bases left between them. This CDR3 has 15 amino acids. Per germline, CDR1 DFQATT and CDR2 SNEGSKA (reference sequence). CDR3 in amino acids: CSARDPRAGNQPQHF. Written as DNA, the CDR3 is TGCAGTGCTAGAGATCCGAGGGCTGGCAATCAGCCCCAGCATTTT.

By share, this clonotype ranks as medium-sized (0.01 to 0.1%). In DNA form, the CDR3 reads TGTGCCAGCAGCCATACCGGGAGATCTGGAAACACCATATATTTT. Encoded protein: CASSHTGRSGNTIYF. The chain carries TRBV14 and TRBJ1-3; no clear D. The CDR3 covers 15 residues. The germline gives CDR1 SGHDN, CDR2 FVKESK. Trimming stripped 3 bases from V and 1 base from J, with 10 bases between.

This sequence joins TRBV6-5 and TRBJ2-2, with D hard to call. V dropped 1 base and J dropped 2 bases, with 8 bases sitting between them. This CDR3 has 15 amino acids. Germline V gives CDR1 MNHEY, CDR2 SVGAGI. The CDR3 protein is CASSYLDRNTGELFF. CDR3 bases: TGTGCCAGCAGTTACTTGGACCGAAACACCGGGGAGCTGTTTTTT.

This clonotype turned up a few times. V gene TRBV24-1 combines with J gene TRBJ1-2, with D possibly TRBD1 on 6 matching bases. Germline values: CDR1 KGHDR, CDR2 SFDVKD. V lost 6 bases and J 3 bases, leaving 7 bases between the germline ends. The CDR3 contains 12 residues. The CDR3 nucleotides are TGTGCCACCAGTCCAGGGGACTATGGCTACACCTTC. Translating it yields CATSPGDYGYTF.

This clonotype was picked up a small number of times. The chain is built from TRBV6-1 and TRBJ1-1, with 8 nucleotides matching TRBD1. In germline, CDR1 is MNHNS, CDR2 SASEGT. This CDR3 is built from 14 residues. V was pared by 6 bases and J by 3 bases, with 6 bases of the junction left unmatched. The CDR3 nucleotides are TGTGCCAGCAGAACTTCAGGGGGCCACACTGAAGCTTTCTTT. Translated, it gives CASRTSGGHTEAFF.

By proportion, this clonotype is medium-sized. The rearrangement joins TRBV11-2 to TRBJ2-1, with D tentatively TRBD1 (5 bases). The CDR3 consists of 16 residues. The germline CDR1 and CDR2 sequences are SGHAT and FQNNGV. Trimming removed 1 base from V and 7 bases from J, with 17 bases in between. CDR3: CASSLGQDQRGNEQFF. CDR3 nucleotides: TGTGCCAGCAGCTTAGGTCAGGACCAAAGGGGAAATGAGCAGTTCTTC.

This clonotype rates as medium-sized. This chain joins TRBV12-3 or TRBV12-4 and TRBJ2-5, with TRBD1 matching over 8 bases. The CDR3 sequence is 16 residues long. The V and J ends lost 6 bases and 5 bases, in that order; junction bases with no gene match: 14. CDR3 amino acids: CASSLRVQGGGETQYF. The CDR3 DNA reads TGTGCCAGCAGCTTGAGAGTACAGGGGGGAGGTGAGACCCAGTACTTC.

Within the sample, this clonotype is medium-sized. V is TRBV11-2 and J is TRBJ2-3; D perhaps matches TRBD2 (6 bases). Germline V lookup: CDR1 SGHAT, CDR2 FQNNGV. The CDR3 has 16 amino acids. V lost 2 bases to trimming and J lost 2 bases, with 14 bases between them. The CDR3 reads CASSLQRGSITDTQYF. Written as DNA, the CDR3 is TGTGCCAGCAGCTTACAACGGGGGAGTATCACAGATACGCAGTATTTT.

The chain carries TRBV4-2 and TRBJ1-6; no reliable D call. Germline V gene data show CDR1 as LGHNA and CDR2 as YNFKEQ. Trimming removed 0 bases at V and 5 bases at J, with 11 bases between. This CDR3 has 16 amino acids. The CDR3 DNA sequence: TGTGCCAGCAGCCAAGAAGAAGAGACTAATAATTCACCCCTCCACTTT. Its translation is CASSQEEETNNSPLHF.